This T cell receptor (beta chain) stems from a study of T cell responses to AZD1222 COVID-19 vaccine. The repertoire was sequenced with immunoSEQ multiplex PCR; TCRdb's copy has only in-frame clones and lacks some. This sample yields about 160,000 clones, of which under 95% are seen a single time; 5.1% belongs to the top ten. Second-dose recipients at about 4 or about 12 weeks were treated as one pooled group. Between the trimmed V and J ends, which lost 0 bases and 6 bases, there was a span of 9 bases. Germline CDR1 is SGHRS and CDR2 is YFSETQ. The CDR3 spans 13 residues. The clonotype was recovered from an adult who received the AZD1222 COVID-19 vaccine. The gene calls are TRBV5-1 and TRBJ1-1; the D is unclear. The sample here was peripheral blood, taken 28 days after the second AZD1222 dose. CDR3 DNA: TGCGCCAGCAGCTTGGAAGCGGTGGCTGAAGCTTTCTTT. Its translation: CASSLEAVAEAFF.